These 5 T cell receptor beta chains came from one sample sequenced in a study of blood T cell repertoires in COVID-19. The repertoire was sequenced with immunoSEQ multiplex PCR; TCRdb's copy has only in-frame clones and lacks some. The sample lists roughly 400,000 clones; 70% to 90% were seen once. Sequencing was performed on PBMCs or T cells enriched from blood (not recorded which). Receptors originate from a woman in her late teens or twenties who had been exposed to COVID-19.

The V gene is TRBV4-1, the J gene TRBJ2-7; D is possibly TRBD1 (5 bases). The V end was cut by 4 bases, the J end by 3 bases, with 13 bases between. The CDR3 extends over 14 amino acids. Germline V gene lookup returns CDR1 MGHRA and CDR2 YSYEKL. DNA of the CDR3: TGCGCCAGCAGCCCGACAGCTCTGGGCTACGAGCAGTACTTC. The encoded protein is CASSPTALGYEQYF.

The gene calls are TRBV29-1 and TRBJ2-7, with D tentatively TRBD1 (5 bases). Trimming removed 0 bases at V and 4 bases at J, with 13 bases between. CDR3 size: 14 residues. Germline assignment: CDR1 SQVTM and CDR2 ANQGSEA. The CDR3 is CSVEDNRDSYEQYF. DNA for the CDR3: TGCAGCGTTGAAGACAATCGAGACAGTTACGAGCAGTACTTC.

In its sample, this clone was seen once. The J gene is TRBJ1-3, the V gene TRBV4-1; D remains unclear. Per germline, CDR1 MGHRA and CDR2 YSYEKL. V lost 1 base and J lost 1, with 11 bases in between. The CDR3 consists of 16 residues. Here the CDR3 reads CASSQVLGGSGNTIYF. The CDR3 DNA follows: TGCGCCAGCAGCCAAGTCCTGGGAGGGTCTGGAAACACCATATATTTT.

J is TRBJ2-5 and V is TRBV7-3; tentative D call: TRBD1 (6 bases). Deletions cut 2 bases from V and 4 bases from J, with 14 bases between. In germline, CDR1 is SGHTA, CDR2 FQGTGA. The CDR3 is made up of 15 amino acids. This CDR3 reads CASSLGSLGAETQYF. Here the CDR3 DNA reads TGTGCCAGCAGCTTAGGTTCCCTGGGGGCAGAGACCCAGTACTTC.

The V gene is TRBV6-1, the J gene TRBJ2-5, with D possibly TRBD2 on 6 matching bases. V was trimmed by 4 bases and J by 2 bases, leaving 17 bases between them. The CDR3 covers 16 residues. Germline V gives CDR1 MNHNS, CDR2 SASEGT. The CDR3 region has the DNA TGTGCCAGCAGTGGCCCCGGGGGAGACCAACAAGAGACCCAGTACTTC. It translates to CASSGPGGDQQETQYF.